One sample yielded the 17 T cell receptor beta chains listed below, sequenced in a study of blood T cell repertoires in COVID-19. Libraries were prepared by immunoSEQ multiplex PCR; TCRdb keeps only in-frame clonotypes and omits some of them. In the table there are 100,000 to 120,000 clones, roughly 80% of which are singletons. Source material: peripheral blood. All receptors come from a woman older than 75 with acute or convalescent COVID-19.

The gene calls are TRBV4-3 and TRBJ2-1, with TRBD2 as a possible D gene (6 bases). This CDR3 comprises 17 residues. CDR1 is LGHNA and CDR2 is YSLEER in the germline V gene. V dropped 0 bases and J dropped 3 bases, with 15 bases sitting between them. Here the CDR3 reads CASSQDAGGAGYNEQFF. CDR3 DNA: TGCGCCAGCAGCCAAGATGCTGGGGGAGCGGGCTACAATGAGCAGTTCTTC.

This clone was counted a few times. The chain links TRBV6-1 to TRBJ1-2; D is perhaps TRBD1 (6 bases). The CDR3 runs 14 residues. The V end was cut by 2 bases, the J end by 9 bases, with 16 bases between. Germline V gives CDR1 MNHNS, CDR2 SASEGT. CDR3 sequence reads: CASSEWQGSWSYTF. For the CDR3, the DNA is TGTGCCAGCAGTGAATGGCAGGGGTCGTGGAGCTACACCTTC.

The rearrangement joins TRBV2 to TRBJ1-5, with 8 nucleotides matching TRBD1. The V gene's germline CDR1 is SNHLY and CDR2 FYNNEI. The CDR3 has 14 residues. With 6 bases clipped from V and 7 bases from J, the junction kept 8 bases outside the gene matches. CDR3 residues: CASSFTGGRQPQHF. For the CDR3, the DNA is TGTGCCAGCAGCTTTACAGGGGGAAGGCAGCCCCAGCATTTT.

The DNA of the CDR3 is TGTGCCAGCAGTTTACCCGGCGATCGGGGTACGCAGTATTTT. It codes for CASSLPGDRGTQYF. The chain employs TRBV28 and TRBJ2-3, with a possible D match to TRBD2 (5 bases). CDR1 is MDHEN, CDR2 SYDVKM, per germline. V gave up 2 bases and J gave up 8 bases, with 14 bases separating them. CDR3 length: 14 residues.

The chain is built from TRBV5-1 and TRBJ2-1, with TRBD2 matching 10 bases. CDR1 is SGHRS, CDR2 YFSETQ, per germline. Germline trimming cut 4 bases from V and 0 bases from J; bases unmatched to any gene: 7. There are 17 residues in the CDR3. CDR3 sequence reads: CASSLGTSASSYNEQFF. In DNA form, the CDR3 reads TGCGCCAGCAGCCTCGGGACTAGCGCGAGCTCCTACAATGAGCAGTTCTTC.

The chain joins TRBV7-2 to TRBJ2-5; a possible D gene is TRBD1 (5 bases). CDR3 size: 13 residues. Germline values: CDR1 SGHTA, CDR2 FQGNSA. Trimming pared 1 base from V and 5 bases from J, leaving 8 bases between. CDR3: CASSLGRQETQYF. For the CDR3, the DNA is TGTGCCAGCAGCTTAGGACGACAGGAGACCCAGTACTTC.

In its sample, this clone was seen a few times. Other DNA sequences of this sample code for an identical CDR3. The V gene is TRBV6-5, the J gene TRBJ1-1; D possibly corresponds to TRBD1 (5 bases). V was shortened by 6 bases and J by 1 base, with 6 bases between the two germline ends. The CDR3 covers 12 residues. CDR1 MNHEY and CDR2 SVGAGI come from the germline V gene. As DNA, the CDR3 is TGTGCCAGCAGGCAGGGGAACACTGAAGCTTTCTTT. This codes for CASRQGNTEAFF.

The chain couples TRBV7-9 to TRBJ1-1; D perhaps matches TRBD1 (5 bases). V was shortened by 1 base and J by 1 base, with 10 bases between the two germline ends. The germline CDR1 and CDR2 sequences are SEHNR and FQNEAQ (reference sequence). This CDR3 region has 15 residues. The CDR3 region has the DNA TGTGCCAGCAGCTTAGAGGCGCAGGGGAACACTGAAGCTTTCTTT. Translation: CASSLEAQGNTEAFF.

The V and J genes are TRBV27 and TRBJ2-2; the D gene is possibly TRBD1 (6 bases). Trimming cost V 6 bases and J 6 bases, with 14 bases left between them. CDR1 MNHEY and CDR2 SMNVEV come from the germline V gene (reference sequence). The CDR3 runs 14 residues. This chain's CDR3 is CASRLTGIPGELFF. The CDR3 DNA is TGTGCCAGCAGGCTAACAGGGATCCCCGGGGAGCTGTTTTTT.

The sample holds one count of this clone. The chain employs TRBV21-1 and TRBJ1-2; the table's D call TRBD1 went unverified against the DNA. TRBV21-1 is a recognized pseudogene. The CDR3 has 17 amino acids. The CDR3 sequence is CASSKPSDGDRGYGYTF. The CDR3 nucleotides are TGTGCCAGCAGCAAACCCTCCGATGGGGACAGGGGCTATGGCTACACCTTC.

The V call is TRBV5-5, the J call TRBJ2-2; 10 positions match TRBD2. V was pared by 4 bases and J by 1 base, with 4 bases of the junction left unmatched. CDR3 length equals 16 residues. Germline V gives CDR1 SGHKS, CDR2 YYEKEE (reference sequence). CDR3 nucleotides: TGTGCCAGCAGCACAAGACTAGCGGGGAACACCGGGGAGCTGTTTTTT. Translating gives CASSTRLAGNTGELFF.

The gene calls are TRBV2 and TRBJ2-7; D gene uncertain. CDR3 size: 13 residues. Germline-derived CDR1 and CDR2 are SNHLY and FYNNEI. The ends were cut back, 7 bases at V and 1 base at J, with 11 bases in the middle. CDR3: CASILPMSYEQYF. The CDR3 nucleotides read TGTGCCAGCATACTACCCATGTCCTACGAGCAGTACTTC.

This chain uses TRBV11-3 with TRBJ2-1; the match to TRBD1 covers 8 bases. The V segment lost 5 bases and the J segment 1 base; nucleotides outside the gene matches: 4. Per germline, CDR1 SGHNT and CDR2 YENEEA. The CDR3 sequence is 15 residues long. The CDR3, as DNA: TGTGCCAGCAGCCATGACAGGGGATCCTACAATGAGCAGTTCTTC. Translation gives CASSHDRGSYNEQFF. The whole variable domain, filled in from reference TRBV11-3 and TRBJ2-1, reads EAGVVQSPRYKIIEKKQPVAFWCNPISGHNTLYWYLQNLGQGPELLIRYENEEAVDDSQLPKDRFSAERLKGVDSTLKIQPAELGDSAVYLCASSHDRGSYNEQFFGPGTRLTVL.

The chain links TRBV3-1 (or the pseudogene TRBV3-2) to TRBJ2-3, with D hard to call. Trimming removed 1 base from V and 5 bases from J, with 4 bases in between. Germline V gene lookup returns CDR1 LGHDT and CDR2 YNNKEL (reference sequence). CDR3 size: 12 residues. In nucleotides, the CDR3 is TGTGCCAGCAGCCAAGGTAGAGATACGCAGTATTTT. Protein product: CASSQGRDTQYF.

This chain connects TRBV20-1 to TRBJ1-2; 7 bases agree with TRBD1. After removal of 5 bases from V and 6 bases from J, the junction contained 3 bases not matched to a gene. There are 11 residues in the CDR3. Per the germline V gene, CDR1 is DFQATT and CDR2 is SNEGSKA (reference sequence). CDR3 region: CSAGGQDGYTF. The CDR3 coding sequence is TGCAGTGCTGGCGGACAGGATGGCTACACCTTC.

This chain joins TRBV5-1 and TRBJ2-7; the D gene is possibly TRBD2 (5 bases). The CDR3 contains 14 residues. Trimming left V 0 bases short and J 3 bases short, with 10 bases between. Germline CDR1 is SGHRS and CDR2 is YFSETQ. The CDR3 nucleotides are TGCGCCAGCAGCTTGGCGGGAACTAGCTACGAGCAGTACTTC. This gives the protein CASSLAGTSYEQYF.

The chain combines TRBV11-3 with TRBJ2-3, with D perhaps matching TRBD1 (5 bases). V was pared by 3 bases and J by 5 bases, with 15 bases between. The V gene's germline CDR1 is SGHNT and CDR2 YENEEA. This CDR3 spans 15 amino acids. CDR3 sequence (DNA): TGTGCCAGCAGCTTTTACGGCAGGGAAGGAGATACGCAGTATTTT. It is translated as CASSFYGREGDTQYF.